Below are 12 T cell receptor beta chains sequenced from a single sample in a study of T cell responses to AZD1222 COVID-19 vaccine. Profiling relied on immunoSEQ multiplex PCR, and the TCRdb table lists in-frame clones only, not all of them. The data hold over 100,000 clones, with roughly nine tenths observed a single time. The material sequenced was peripheral blood, taken on day 0 of AZD1222 vaccination. The receptor source for this set is an adult in good health.

J is TRBJ1-2 and V is TRBV18, with D unresolved. Germline CDR1 is KGHSH and CDR2 is LQKENI. With 5 bases removed from V and 8 bases from J, the gap between germline ends came to 12 bases. The CDR3 extends over 12 amino acids. The CDR3 loop is CASSARGLGYTF. The CDR3, as DNA: TGTGCCAGCTCAGCCCGCGGGCTGGGCTACACCTTC.

This chain connects TRBV27 to TRBJ1-5; D unresolved. CDR3 size: 15 residues. CDR1 is MNHEY and CDR2 is SMNVEV in the germline V gene (reference sequence). The V end lost 1 base, the J end lost 2 bases, and 9 bases lay between the germline ends. The CDR3 nucleotides are TGTGCCAGCAGTTTATTTTCCGTTGGCAATCAGCCCCAGCATTTT. Protein sequence: CASSLFSVGNQPQHF.

The V call is TRBV9, the J call TRBJ1-1; 7 nucleotides line up with TRBD1. V shed 4 bases and J 1 base; nucleotides not matched to a gene: 4. Germline V gives CDR1 SGDLS, CDR2 YYNGEE. The CDR3 sequence is 14 residues long. In nucleotides, the CDR3 is TGTGCCAGCAGCCCTTGGACAGGGAACACTGAAGCTTTCTTT. This encodes CASSPWTGNTEAFF.

The gene calls are TRBV30 and TRBJ1-5; D gene ambiguous. Between the trimmed V and J ends, which lost 2 bases and 7 bases, there was a span of 12 bases. This CDR3 is 13 amino acids long. Germline CDR1 GTSNPN, CDR2 SVGIG (reference sequence). CDR3: CAWSFQADQPQHF. CDR3 nucleotide sequence: TGTGCCTGGAGTTTCCAGGCAGACCAGCCCCAGCATTTT. Variable domain in full (rest from reference TRBV30 and TRBJ1-5): SQTIHQWPATLVQPVGSPLSLECTVEGTSNPNLYWYRQAAGRGLQLLFYSVGIGQISSEVPQNLSASRPQDRQFILSSKKLLLSDSGFYLCAWSFQADQPQHFGDGTRLSIL.

This clone is large in the sample. This chain links TRBV4-2 with TRBJ2-7; TRBD1 might be the D (5 bases). Germline loops: CDR1 LGHNA, CDR2 YNFKEQ. Deletions cut 4 bases from V and 5 bases from J, with 9 bases between. The CDR3 totals 12 residues. This chain's CDR3 is CASSLDRHEQYF. In DNA form, the CDR3 reads TGTGCCAGCAGCCTCGACAGACACGAGCAGTACTTC.

The rearrangement uses TRBV2 and TRBJ2-1, with a weak D call TRBD2 (6 bases). There are 13 residues in the CDR3. The ends were cut back, 5 bases at V and 8 bases at J, with 13 bases in the middle. CDR1 is SNHLY and CDR2 is FYNNEI in the germline V gene. The CDR3, as DNA: TGTGCCAGCAGTCGGGAGTTCCTCGATGAGCAGTTCTTC. As protein: CASSREFLDEQFF. The complete variable domain, with remaining parts taken from reference TRBV2 and TRBJ2-1, reads EPEVTQTPSHQVTQMGQEVILRCVPISNHLYFYWYRQILGQKVEFLVSFYNNEISEKSEIFDDQFSVERPDGSNFTLKIRSTKLEDSAMYFCASSREFLDEQFFGPGTRLTVL.

The rearrangement joins TRBV9 to TRBJ1-3; 10 bases are a match to TRBD1. The CDR3 has 15 amino acids. CDR1 SGDLS and CDR2 YYNGEE come from the germline V gene. Losses at the gene ends were 2 bases for V and 6 bases for J; bases not matched to a gene: 5. The CDR3 region is CASSVTGGNENTIYF. In nucleotides, the CDR3 is TGTGCCAGCAGCGTGACAGGGGGCAACGAAAACACCATATATTTT. Full variable domain (remainder filled in from reference TRBV9 and TRBJ1-3): DSGVTQTPKHLITATGQRVTLRCSPRSGDLSVYWYQQSLDQGLQFLIQYYNGEERAKGNILERFSAQQFPDLHSELNLSSLELGDSALYFCASSVTGGNENTIYFGEGSWLTVV.

The chain is built from TRBV6-5 and TRBJ1-5, with a tentative D call TRBD1 (5 bases). The V gene lost 7 bases and the J gene lost 4 bases, with 14 bases spanning the gap. The CDR3 consists of 14 residues. The germline CDR1 and CDR2 sequences are MNHEY and SVGAGI. This CDR3 is CASKYQGSNQPQHF. CDR3 nucleotide sequence: TGTGCCAGCAAGTACCAGGGTTCGAATCAGCCCCAGCATTTT.

J is TRBJ2-4 and V is TRBV18; 8 bases fit TRBD1. With V trimmed by 3 bases and J by 3 bases, 4 bases remained unmatched. This CDR3 has 15 amino acids. The germline gives CDR1 KGHSH, CDR2 LQKENI. The CDR3 here is CASSPGTGGKNIQYF. DNA of the CDR3: TGTGCCAGCTCACCCGGAACAGGGGGCAAAAACATTCAGTACTTC. Filled out from reference TRBV18 and TRBJ2-4, the complete variable domain reads NAGVMQNPRHLVRRRGQEARLRCSPMKGHSHVYWYRQLPEEGLKFMVYLQKENIIDESGMPKERFSAEFPKEGPSILRIQQVVRGDSAAYFCASSPGTGGKNIQYFGAGTRLSVL.

This chain connects TRBV5-4 to TRBJ2-7; tentatively, D is TRBD1 or TRBD2 (6 bases each). This CDR3 has 14 amino acids. The germline gives CDR1 SGHNT, CDR2 YYREEE (reference sequence). V lost 4 bases, J lost 5 bases, and 16 bases lay in between. The CDR3 DNA sequence: TGTGCCAGCAGCCGTGGGGGGCGTGGGGACGAGCAGTACTTC. Translation: CASSRGGRGDEQYF.

V and J are TRBV6-5 and TRBJ1-5; D ambiguous. Looked up from germline, CDR1 is MNHEY and CDR2 is SVGAGI. The CDR3 covers 15 residues. V dropped 0 bases and J dropped 11 bases, with 17 bases sitting between them. In nucleotides, the CDR3 is TGTGCCAGCAGTTACTCCGCCGACGGACTCGGGACCCAGCATTTT. Its translation: CASSYSADGLGTQHF.

V usage is TRBV3-1 (or the pseudogene TRBV3-2) and J usage is TRBJ1-3; D gene unclear. Germline values: CDR1 LGHDT, CDR2 YNNKEL (reference sequence). This CDR3 has 16 residues. V was pared by 0 bases and J by 0 bases, with 9 bases between. CDR3 nucleotide sequence: TGTGCCAGCAGCCAAGATCCGTTGGACTCTGGAAACACCATATATTTT. Its translation: CASSQDPLDSGNTIYF.